These T cell receptor beta chains were read from a single sample in a study of identical twins. TCRdb reanalysed the 5' RACE reads using MiXCR and keeps one entry per CDR3 protein. This table holds more than 600,000 distinct CDR3 sequences, over 15% found once. This sample was shared with a second study, whose subject was T cells expressing NK-cell markers.

The sequenced sample consisted of PBMCs. Receptors originate from a woman between 18 and 29 years old in good health. Each CDR3 is given with its conserved first and last residue. The D gene is left open where the match is weak. Not all rows give a size; the values are once, few, many and, for expanded clones, a class.

v_gene	abundance	d_gene	j_gene	CDR3nt	CDR3aa
TRBV20-1	.	.	TRBJ2-7	TGCAGTGCTGGGACCTGGGGCCCGACGGGCCACGAGCAGTACTTC	CSAGTWGPTGHEQYF
TRBV30	.	.	TRBJ1-4	TGTGCCTGGAGGCCCAAAACGGGACTGATGTTTTTT	CAWRPKTGLMFF
TRBV5-6	.	.	TRBJ1-2	TGTGCCAGCAGCTTTTACGGGGTAAACTATGGCTACACCTTC	CASSFYGVNYGYTF
TRBV12-3/TRBV12-4	.	.	TRBJ2-1	TGTGCCAGCACCTTGGGGGCAGCGAACAATGAGCAGTTCTTC	CASTLGAANNEQFF
TRBV6-5	few	TRBD1	TRBJ2-3	TGTGCCAGCAGTTACTTCCCCCGACAGGGGGAGCAGTATTTT	CASSYFPRQGEQYF
TRBV7-3	.	.	TRBJ1-5	TGTGCCAGCAGCAACGGGCAGCTTGGGGTGCCCCAGCATTTT	CASSNGQLGVPQHF
TRBV10-3	.	TRBD1	TRBJ1-1	TGTGCCATCAGTGGGGGACAGGGCTTCACTGAAGCTTTCTTT	CAISGGQGFTEAFF
TRBV20-1	few	TRBD1	TRBJ2-7	TGCAGTGCTGGACAGGGAAGAGGCGAGCAGTACTTC	CSAGQGRGEQYF
TRBV5-1	.	.	TRBJ2-7	TGCGCCAGCAGCTTGTGGAGGGGTTCCTACGAGCAGTACTTC	CASSLWRGSYEQYF
TRBV5-1	.	TRBD1	TRBJ2-6	TGCGCCAGCAGCTTGGAGGGACAGGCAAGCTCTGGGGCCAACGTCCTGACTTTC	CASSLEGQASSGANVLTF
TRBV5-1	.	.	TRBJ1-2	TGCGCCAGCAGCTTGGCAAACACCCTAACCTATGGCTACACCTTC	CASSLANTLTYGYTF
TRBV29-1	.	.	TRBJ2-2	TGCAGCGTTAAACAAAACTCGAACACCGGGGAGCTGTTTTTT	CSVKQNSNTGELFF
TRBV2	.	.	TRBJ2-5	TGTGCCAGCAGTGTGGGTAGGGGGGCCCAAGAGACCCAGTACTTC	CASSVGRGAQETQYF
TRBV3-1	.	TRBD1	TRBJ1-4	TGTGCCAGCAGCCACAGCGCCAGGGGGCTTGAAAAACTGTTTTTT	CASSHSARGLEKLFF
TRBV6-1	few	.	TRBJ2-3	TGTGCCAGCAGTGCCCTAGCAGGAACAGATACGCAGTATTTT	CASSALAGTDTQYF
TRBV7-3	few	TRBD2	TRBJ2-1	TGTGCCAGCAGCTTAAGGGGTCGGGGGGGCCGAAAGAATGAGCAGTTCTTC	CASSLRGRGGRKNEQFF
TRBV7-2	few	.	TRBJ1-2	TGTGCCAGCAGCTTAGTTGGTGAATGGGGCTACACCTTC	CASSLVGEWGYTF
TRBV6-6	many	.	TRBJ2-1	TGTGCCAGCGGGGGACGCCTAGATGAGCAGTTCTTC	CASGGRLDEQFF